What follows are 18 T cell receptor beta chains derived from one specimen sequenced in a study of cytomegalovirus exposure and HLA in healthy donors. Clones were sequenced by immunoSEQ multiplex PCR, and TCRdb holds only the in-frame ones, with some missing. The data contain some 250,000 clones, 90% of them singletons. The sample comprised PBMCs. These receptors originate from a woman in her twenties or thirties in good health and CMV-seronegative.

This chain's CDR3 is CASSSGFHEQYF. The CDR3 region has the DNA TGTGCCAGCAGTTCAGGGTTCCACGAGCAGTACTTC. V usage is TRBV7-6 and J usage is TRBJ2-7, with D possibly TRBD1 on 5 matching bases. The CDR3 spans 12 residues. Trimming removed 6 bases from V and 5 bases from J, with 11 bases in between. CDR1 is SGHVS and CDR2 is FNYEAQ in the germline V gene.

This chain connects TRBV28 to TRBJ2-7, with D tentatively TRBD1 or TRBD2 (5 bases each). The length of the CDR3 is 17 residues. The germline CDR1 and CDR2 sequences are MDHEN and SYDVKM. With 3 bases removed from V and 3 bases from J, the gap between germline ends came to 21 bases. CDR3 sequence reads: CASSFRSGPLGDYEQYF. The CDR3 DNA follows: TGTGCCAGCAGTTTTCGGTCAGGGCCCCTGGGAGACTACGAGCAGTACTTC.

The rearrangement links TRBV19 to TRBJ2-1, with TRBD2 matching 9 bases. V dropped 5 bases and J dropped 2; count of bases not matched to a gene: 7. CDR3 length: 16 amino acids. Germline V gene sequence: CDR1 LNHDA, CDR2 SQIVND (reference sequence). The CDR3 nucleotides are TGTGCCAGTAGTCATAGCGGGAGCATGGCCTACAATGAGCAGTTCTTC. It translates to CASSHSGSMAYNEQFF.

V and J are TRBV7-8 and TRBJ2-7; D could derive from TRBD1 or TRBD2 (5 bases each). The germline V gene has CDR1 SGHVS and CDR2 FQNEAQ. Trimming pared 3 bases from V and 1 base from J, leaving 16 bases between. The CDR3 is 16 amino acids. CDR3: CASSLGSGHVSYEQYF. CDR3 nucleotide sequence: TGTGCCAGCAGCTTGGGGTCGGGGCACGTTTCCTACGAGCAGTACTTC. Looking up the rest from reference TRBV7-8 and TRBJ2-7 gives the full variable domain: GAGVSQSPRYKVAKRGQDVALRCDPISGHVSLFWYQQALGQGPEFLTYFQNEAQLDKSGLPSDRFFAERPEGSVSTLKIQRTQQEDSAVYLCASSLGSGHVSYEQYFGPGTRLTVT.

The gene calls are TRBV4-3 and TRBJ1-3, with no clear D. The CDR3 has 17 amino acids. Trimming cost V 1 base and J 11 bases, with 24 bases left between them. Germline V CDR1 and CDR2: LGHNA, YSLEER. The CDR3 loop reads CASSQVQGQVPRDSIYF. In nucleotides, the CDR3 is TGCGCCAGCAGCCAAGTTCAAGGTCAGGTCCCTAGGGATTCCATATATTTT.

This chain links TRBV9 with TRBJ2-3; 12 nucleotides agree with TRBD1. The CDR3 spans 15 residues. V lost 4 bases and J lost 6; bases outside the gene matches: 6. Germline CDR1 SGDLS, CDR2 YYNGEE. CDR3 sequence (DNA): TGTGCCAGCAGCCGGGGACAGGGGGCGACCGATACGCAGTATTTT. This codes for CASSRGQGATDTQYF.

The chain joins TRBV5-1 to TRBJ2-2; 9 positions match TRBD1. This CDR3 comprises 15 residues. The germline CDR1 and CDR2 sequences are SGHRS and YFSETQ. Trimming cost V 5 bases and J 7 bases; bases outside gene matches: 9. Here the CDR3 DNA reads TGCGCCAGCAGATTTCCGGGACAGGGAAACGGGGAGCTGTTTTTT. It specifies CASRFPGQGNGELFF.

The chain joins TRBV7-9 to TRBJ2-2; 9 nucleotides line up with TRBD1. Germline trimming cut 8 bases from V and 6 bases from J; bases unmatched to any gene: 16. In germline, CDR1 is SEHNR, CDR2 FQNEAQ (reference sequence). The CDR3 consists of 17 residues. CDR3 in DNA: TGTGCCAGCGACCCGACACAGGGGGCCGTACGATCCGGGGAGCTGTTTTTT. Translated, it gives CASDPTQGAVRSGELFF.

This chain connects TRBV7-7 to TRBJ2-4; 7 positions agree with TRBD1. Looked up from germline, CDR1 is SSHAT and CDR2 is FNYEAQ (reference sequence). The CDR3 loop spans 17 amino acids. The ends lost 4 bases at V and 6 bases at J; junction bases unmatched: 15. CDR3 in amino acids: CASSWPRVTGIINIQYF. The CDR3 DNA reads as TGTGCCAGCAGCTGGCCACGGGTGACAGGGATTATAAACATTCAGTACTTC.

V is TRBV6-1 and J is TRBJ2-2; no definite D call. The germline V and J ends were trimmed by 1 base and 6 bases, with 9 bases remaining between them. Germline V gives CDR1 MNHNS, CDR2 SASEGT. This CDR3 has 14 residues. The CDR3 loop is CASSEGSGSGELFF. As DNA, the CDR3 is TGTGCCAGCAGTGAAGGTTCCGGGTCCGGGGAGCTGTTTTTT.

The rearrangement links TRBV25-1 to TRBJ2-3; D may be TRBD1 or TRBD2 (5 bases each). Germline V gives CDR1 MGHDK, CDR2 SYGVNS. V was cut by 3 bases and J by 8 bases, with 9 bases left in between. The CDR3 runs 12 residues. The CDR3 DNA reads TGTGCCAGCAGTGACCCGGGGCGTACGCAGTATTTT. Translation gives CASSDPGRTQYF.

This chain joins TRBV5-5 and TRBJ2-3; unclear D gene. Trimming stripped 4 bases from V and 0 bases from J, with 3 bases between. CDR3 length equals 12 residues. Germline V gives CDR1 SGHKS, CDR2 YYEKEE (reference sequence). The CDR3 reads CASSTSTDTQYF. The CDR3 region has the DNA TGTGCCAGCAGCACAAGCACAGATACGCAGTATTTT.

CDR3 bases: TGCGCCAGCAGCTTGGGGGGTTACGCTGAAGCTTTCTTT. This encodes CASSLGGYAEAFF. The chain combines TRBV5-1 with TRBJ1-1, with D unresolved. V was cut by 0 bases and J by 6 bases, with 9 bases left in between. Germline values: CDR1 SGHRS, CDR2 YFSETQ. This CDR3 contains 13 residues.

The V gene is TRBV5-1, the J gene TRBJ2-7, with 7 bases aligning to TRBD1. CDR1 is SGHRS and CDR2 is YFSETQ in the germline V gene. The CDR3 is 14 residues long. V was pared by 5 bases and J by 6 bases, with 11 bases of the junction left unmatched. The DNA for the CDR3 is TGCGCCAGCAGACGGGACAGACCTTCTGGCGAGCAGTACTTC. Translated, it gives CASRRDRPSGEQYF.

CDR3 sequence reads: CASSLKGLAGGRPIYNEQFF. The CDR3 nucleotides are TGTGCCAGCAGTTTAAAGGGACTAGCGGGAGGCCGGCCCATCTACAATGAGCAGTTCTTC. The chain couples TRBV27 to TRBJ2-1, with 15 bases identical to TRBD2. The CDR3 runs to 20 residues. Germline V gene sequence: CDR1 MNHEY, CDR2 SMNVEV (reference sequence). With V trimmed by 2 bases and J by 3 bases, 11 bases remained unmatched.

The CDR3 coding sequence is TGCAGCGCAGCCATAGCCGGGACAGGGTCAAGGGCGGATGAGCAGTTCTTC. It is translated as CSAAIAGTGSRADEQFF. The chain uses TRBV29-1 and TRBJ2-1, with 9 bases matching TRBD1. Trimming removed 7 bases from V and 8 bases from J; junction bases left unmatched: 21. CDR1 is SQVTM and CDR2 is ANQGSEA in the germline V gene. CDR3 length: 17 residues.

The chain employs TRBV11-2 and TRBJ2-5; no definite D call. Germline CDR1 and CDR2: SGHAT and FQNNGV. There are 12 residues in the CDR3. V was pared by 1 base and J by 2 bases, with 2 bases between. The CDR3 DNA is TGTGCCAGCAGCTTAGGGCAAGAGACCCAGTACTTC. It codes for CASSLGQETQYF.

This clone was counted once. This chain connects TRBV6-1 to TRBJ2-1, with TRBD2 matching 9 bases. The CDR3 loop spans 14 amino acids. Germline CDR1 reads MNHNS; CDR2 reads SASEGT. With V trimmed by 5 bases and J by 2 bases, 1 base remained unmatched. CDR3 residues: CASSLAGPYNEQFF. CDR3 nucleotides: TGTGCCAGCAGTCTAGCGGGGCCCTACAATGAGCAGTTCTTC.